Here is one TCR beta chain with its context. TCRdb keeps only in-frame clones here, not all; method: immunoSEQ multiplex PCR. Found here are 200,000 or so clones, approximately 90% of them singletons; the top ten hold over 3%. The data derive from a study of blood T cell repertoires in COVID-19. The V gene lost 0 bases and the J gene lost 3 bases, with 17 bases spanning the gap. The CDR3 length is 17 residues. Germline values: CDR1 LNHNV, CDR2 YYDKDF (reference sequence). The rearrangement uses TRBV15 and TRBJ1-1; D is ambiguous. The sequence was collected from a woman between 18 and 29 years old in a cohort exposed to, infected with or recovered from COVID-19 (not recorded which). The sequencing sample was made of PBMCs or T cells enriched from blood (not recorded which). CDR3 loop: CATSRDRVWRADTEAFF. The CDR3 DNA follows: TGTGCCACCAGCAGAGATCGAGTGTGGCGAGCGGACACTGAAGCTTTCTTT.